This T cell receptor (beta chain) was captured in a study of blood T cells in healthy people across ages. In terms of origin and age, donors were healthy Caucasian individuals from Russia aged about 6 to 90. J lost 4 bases, V lost 3 bases, and 8 bases had no gene match. This CDR3 is 15 amino acids long. Germline V gene sequence: CDR1 SGHTA, CDR2 FQGTGA. General study results and limits: Observed TCR beta diversity showed a strong correlation with the percentage of naive T cells as measured by flow cytometry. Diversity estimated from one million T cells was considered an underestimate.

Combining a sample-barcoded 5' primer with a J-beta primer mix, a second PCR ran for roughly 6 to 11 cycles. No fewer than 3 million CDR3-containing paired-end reads came from each sample. MiXCR, run by TCRdb on the 5' RACE reads, gives a single entry per CDR3 protein. Among 750,000 to 950,000 distinct CDR3 sequences listed, around a quarter were seen once. Concerning this clonotype: The antigen is undetermined.

In addition, the sample was reused for a study of T cells of mothers and their children.

This chain links TRBV7-3 with TRBJ1-2, with 7 bases aligning to TRBD1. This TCR was recovered from a boy aged 10-17 years in good health. Input material: blood. In nucleotides, the CDR3 is TGTGCCAGCAGCTTGAATACAGGGGCCGGCTATGGCTACACCTTC. Protein product: CASSLNTGAGYGYTF. Variable domain in full (rest from reference TRBV7-3 and TRBJ1-2): GAGVSQTPSNKVTEKGKYVELRCDPISGHTALYWYRQSLGQGPEFLIYFQGTGAADDSGLPNDRFFAVRPEGSVSTLKIQRTERGDSAVYLCASSLNTGAGYGYTFGSGTRLTVV.